Shown below are 28 T cell receptor beta chains from a single sample sequenced in a study of blood T cell repertoires in COVID-19. Some clones are missing from TCRdb's copy, which holds only in-frame ones; the method was immunoSEQ multiplex PCR. The data contain 100,000 to 150,000 clones, about 92% of them seen just once; the ten biggest clones take up roughly 3.7%. What was sequenced was peripheral blood. These receptor sequences come from a middle-aged man with active COVID-19.

The genes are TRBV5-1 and TRBJ2-1; 14 bases map to TRBD2. Germline trimming cut 7 bases from V and 6 bases from J; bases unmatched to any gene: 9. Germline values: CDR1 SGHRS, CDR2 YFSETQ. There are 16 residues in the CDR3. The CDR3 DNA is TGCGCCAGCGGCCAGACTAGCGGGGGGGCCCGCAATGAGCAGTTCTTC. Its translation: CASGQTSGGARNEQFF.

The rearrangement uses TRBV27 and TRBJ1-3; D is perhaps TRBD1 (6 bases). CDR3 length: 14 amino acids. Trimming pared 5 bases from V and 2 bases from J, leaving 10 bases between. Germline CDR1 MNHEY, CDR2 SMNVEV (reference sequence). The CDR3 DNA reads as TGTGCCAGCAGTCCGTCAGGGGCTGGAAACACCATATATTTT. As protein: CASSPSGAGNTIYF.

The chain joins TRBV3-1 (or the pseudogene TRBV3-2) to TRBJ1-1; perhaps TRBD1 as D (5 bases). Germline assignment: CDR1 LGHDT and CDR2 YNNKEL (reference sequence). The CDR3 length is 14 residues. Trimming cost V 7 bases and J 4 bases, with 16 bases left between them. The CDR3 DNA reads TGTGCCAGCACTATTGGTCAGGGTTCCACTGAAGCTTTCTTT. This codes for CASTIGQGSTEAFF.

The chain combines TRBV7-9 with TRBJ2-2; tentative D call: TRBD1 (6 bases). This CDR3 has 16 residues. V lost 4 bases to trimming and J lost 3 bases, with 15 bases between them. Germline V lookup: CDR1 SEHNR, CDR2 FQNEAQ (reference sequence). CDR3 coding DNA: TGTGCCAGCAGCTCCCACAGGGAAATGCACACCGGGGAGCTGTTTTTT. This codes for CASSSHREMHTGELFF.

This chain uses TRBV27 with TRBJ1-1; 8 positions agree with TRBD1. Germline-derived CDR1 and CDR2 are MNHEY and SMNVEV (reference sequence). Trimming at V came to 2 bases and at J to 1 base, leaving 9 bases not matched to a gene. This CDR3 region has 17 residues. The CDR3 reads CASSLGGSRGQNTEAFF. CDR3 in DNA: TGTGCCAGCAGTTTAGGCGGGTCCAGGGGGCAGAACACTGAAGCTTTCTTT.

The chain uses TRBV12-5 and TRBJ2-2; 11 nucleotides match TRBD2. Germline V lookup: CDR1 LGHNT, CDR2 FRNRAP. With 5 bases clipped from V and 5 bases from J, the junction kept 10 bases outside the gene matches. The CDR3 has 17 amino acids. The CDR3 spells CASGAPTSGGGTGELFF. As DNA, the CDR3 is TGTGCTAGTGGTGCCCCCACTAGCGGGGGTGGGACCGGGGAGCTGTTTTTT.

This chain connects TRBV6-1 to TRBJ2-7, with D possibly matching TRBD1 (6 bases). Germline CDR1 and CDR2: MNHNS and SASEGT. This CDR3 contains 15 residues. V was cut by 2 bases and J by 3 bases, with 14 bases left in between. The CDR3 DNA reads as TGTGCCAGCAGTGAAAGAGCAGGGGCCCACTACGAGCAGTACTTC. Protein: CASSERAGAHYEQYF.

The genes are TRBV5-1 and TRBJ2-1; D remains unclear. From germline, CDR1 is SGHRS and CDR2 YFSETQ. V was shortened by 6 bases and J by 2 bases, with 15 bases between the two germline ends. The CDR3 consists of 15 residues. The CDR3 nucleotides are TGCGCCAGCACCCCGCAGATAGAGGCCTACAATGAGCAGTTCTTC. This gives the protein CASTPQIEAYNEQFF.

The gene calls are TRBV7-2 and TRBJ1-6; the D gene is possibly TRBD1 (5 bases). CDR3 size: 16 residues. Trimming left V 5 bases short and J 9 bases short, with 20 bases between. Germline-derived CDR1 and CDR2 are SGHTA and FQGNSA. CDR3 amino acids: CASSVKQADGRSPLHF. For the CDR3, the DNA is TGTGCCAGCAGCGTCAAACAGGCTGACGGGCGTTCACCCCTCCACTTT. The full variable domain, in which reference TRBV7-2 and TRBJ1-6 provide the parts outside the CDR3, is GAGVSQSPSNKVTEKGKDVELRCDPISGHTALYWYRQSLGQGLEFLIYFQGNSAPDKSGLPSDRFSAERTGGSVSTLTIQRTQQEDSAVYLCASSVKQADGRSPLHFGNGTRLTVT.

The chain combines TRBV5-5 with TRBJ2-7; the D gene is possibly TRBD2 (6 bases). Trimming removed 4 bases from V and 7 bases from J, with 18 bases in between. The germline gives CDR1 SGHKS, CDR2 YYEKEE (reference sequence). This CDR3 has 14 amino acids. CDR3 loop: CASSQPPRGWEQYF. CDR3 DNA sequence: TGTGCCAGCAGCCAGCCACCGCGGGGCTGGGAGCAGTACTTC.

The chain recombines TRBV5-8 with TRBJ2-3, with TRBD1 matching 12 bases. V lost 4 bases, J lost 4 bases, and 4 bases stayed unmatched. This CDR3 has 15 residues. The V gene's germline CDR1 is SGHTS and CDR2 YDEGEE. This CDR3 reads CASSAGQGAADTQYF. In nucleotides, the CDR3 is TGTGCCAGCAGCGCGGGACAGGGGGCAGCAGATACGCAGTATTTT.

The chain combines TRBV2 with TRBJ2-3; D is unresolved. The CDR3 length is 12 residues. Germline CDR1 is SNHLY and CDR2 is FYNNEI. Trimming stripped 3 bases from V and 9 bases from J, with 10 bases between. The DNA for the CDR3 is TGTGCCAGCAGTGAGGCCAAATCAACGCAGTATTTT. Its translation: CASSEAKSTQYF.

This clone was observed once. The chain recombines TRBV7-9 with TRBJ2-7; possible D gene TRBD2, 5 bases. The V gene's germline CDR1 is SEHNR and CDR2 FQNEAQ (reference sequence). The CDR3 length is 14 residues. V gave up 5 bases and J gave up 5 bases, with 16 bases separating them. Here the CDR3 reads CASSPLTSGNEQYF. DNA of the CDR3: TGTGCCAGCAGCCCCCTGACCAGCGGTAACGAGCAGTACTTC.

This chain uses TRBV11-2 with TRBJ2-1; 8 bases map to TRBD2. The V gene end was trimmed by 5 bases and the J gene end by 4 bases; junction bases not matched to a gene: 10. The CDR3 contains 16 residues. The V gene's germline CDR1 is SGHAT and CDR2 FQNNGV. The CDR3 DNA reads TGTGCCAGCAGCCCCAAGGTCGGGGGGGTTTACAATGAGCAGTTCTTC. This gives the protein CASSPKVGGVYNEQFF. The full variable domain, in which reference TRBV11-2 and TRBJ2-1 provide the parts outside the CDR3, is EAGVAQSPRYKIIEKRQSVAFWCNPISGHATLYWYQQILGQGPKLLIQFQNNGVVDDSQLPKDRFSAERLKGVDSTLKIQPAKLEDSAVYLCASSPKVGGVYNEQFFGPGTRLTVL.

The chain carries TRBV14 and TRBJ2-1; a possible D gene is TRBD1 (7 bases). With 6 bases removed from V and 3 bases from J, the gap between germline ends came to 12 bases. The CDR3 runs 14 residues. Germline values: CDR1 SGHDN, CDR2 FVKESK. CDR3 nucleotides: TGTGCCAGCAGTCGACAGGGAGGCTACAATGAGCAGTTCTTC. It codes for CASSRQGGYNEQFF.

The V and J genes are TRBV6-1 and TRBJ1-1; no firm D call. Germline CDR1 MNHNS, CDR2 SASEGT. The CDR3 covers 13 residues. Trimming stripped 2 bases from V and 6 bases from J, with 10 bases between. The CDR3 coding sequence is TGTGCCAGCAGTGAATTAAGGCGGGCTGAAGCTTTCTTT. Residues: CASSELRRAEAFF.

The CDR3 bases are TGTGCCAGCAGCCCAGCCGCAGGGCCTCCCACAGATACGCAGTATTTT. Amino acid sequence: CASSPAAGPPTDTQYF. The chain recombines TRBV11-2 with TRBJ2-3, with D possibly matching TRBD1 (5 bases). The CDR3 covers 16 residues. V was shortened by 5 bases and J by 2 bases, with 17 bases between the two germline ends. Germline V gene data show CDR1 as SGHAT and CDR2 as FQNNGV.

The chain combines TRBV3-1 (or the pseudogene TRBV3-2) with TRBJ2-6; no clear D gene. V shed 4 bases and J shed 0 bases, with 4 bases lying between them. Germline-derived CDR1 and CDR2 are LGHDT and YNNKEL (reference sequence). The CDR3 spans 14 residues. CDR3 loop: CASSPHSGANVLTF. CDR3 sequence (DNA): TGTGCCAGCAGCCCCCACTCTGGGGCCAACGTCCTGACTTTC.

The gene calls are TRBV3-1 (or the pseudogene TRBV3-2) and TRBJ2-2, with D perhaps TRBD2 (6 bases). Trimming removed 0 bases at V and 5 bases at J, with 10 bases between. CDR3 length: 15 residues. Per germline, CDR1 LGHDT and CDR2 YNNKEL (reference sequence). The DNA for the CDR3 is TGTGCCAGCAGCCAAGATAGGAGGGCGACCGGGGAGCTGTTTTTT. It codes for CASSQDRRATGELFF.

This clone came up once. The chain has TRBV24-1 and TRBJ2-3, with 8 bases aligning to TRBD1. After removal of 5 bases from V and 2 bases from J, the junction contained 8 bases not matched to a gene. CDR3 length: 16 residues. Per germline, CDR1 KGHDR and CDR2 SFDVKD. CDR3 nucleotide sequence: TGTGCCACCAGTGCCTCCGGGACAGGCAACACAGATACGCAGTATTTT. Translation gives CATSASGTGNTDTQYF.

This sequence joins TRBV5-1 and TRBJ2-1; D is possibly TRBD1 (5 bases). Germline values: CDR1 SGHRS, CDR2 YFSETQ. V lost 0 bases and J lost 2, with 12 bases in between. CDR3 length equals 16 residues. CDR3 region: CASSLAADNTYNEQFF. The CDR3 region has the DNA TGCGCCAGCAGCTTGGCGGCGGACAATACCTACAATGAGCAGTTCTTC.

The chain employs TRBV10-1 and TRBJ1-4, with a weak D call TRBD1 (6 bases). This CDR3 region has 13 residues. Trimming took off 8 bases at V and 2 bases at J, with 9 bases between the two ends. Germline V CDR1 and CDR2: WNHNN, SYGVQD (reference sequence). The CDR3 reads CASRGGTNEKLFF. The CDR3 coding sequence is TGCGCCAGCCGCGGGGGCACTAATGAAAAACTGTTTTTT.

The table lists this clone with a few counts. The chain uses TRBV10-3 and TRBJ2-2; 8 bases agree with TRBD2. The CDR3 is 13 amino acids. Trimming cost V 10 bases and J 6 bases; bases outside gene matches: 7. Germline CDR1 ENHRY, CDR2 SYGVKD. CDR3 residues: CATAGGAAGELFF. CDR3 nucleotide sequence: TGTGCCACCGCGGGGGGCGCGGCCGGGGAGCTGTTTTTT.

CDR3 nucleotide sequence: TGTGCCAGCACAGGGGGCACTGAAGCTTTCTTT. Translating it yields CASTGGTEAFF. The chain has TRBV6-5 and TRBJ1-1; 7 positions agree with TRBD1. Germline CDR1 reads MNHEY; CDR2 reads SVGAGI. V trimming: 7 bases; J trimming: 4 bases; junction bases outside the gene matches: 0. This CDR3 is 11 amino acids long.

The genes are TRBV9 and TRBJ1-3; D ambiguous. V lost 4 bases and J 3 bases, leaving 20 bases between the germline ends. Germline V gives CDR1 SGDLS, CDR2 YYNGEE. The CDR3 consists of 17 residues. This CDR3 reads CASSTQSGLLSGNTIYF. In nucleotides, the CDR3 is TGTGCCAGCAGCACACAGTCGGGGTTGCTTAGTGGAAACACCATATATTTT.

V is TRBV6-5 and J is TRBJ2-5; D uncertain. The CDR3 runs 13 residues. The germline V gene has CDR1 MNHEY and CDR2 SVGAGI. V was cut by 6 bases and J by 2 bases, with 10 bases left in between. DNA for the CDR3: TGTGCCAGCAGCACCCAGAAACAAGAGACCCAGTACTTC. Translated, it gives CASSTQKQETQYF.

The chain employs TRBV18 and TRBJ1-6; TRBD1 agrees at 7 bases. Trimming at V came to 5 bases and at J to 7 bases, leaving 5 bases not matched to a gene. The CDR3 spans 14 residues. CDR1 and CDR2 (germline): KGHSH, LQKENI. CDR3 DNA sequence: TGTGCCAGCTCAACGACGGGACAGAATTCACCCCTCCACTTT. This codes for CASSTTGQNSPLHF.

This rearrangement joins TRBV5-5 to TRBJ2-5; weak D call: TRBD2 (5 bases). The V end was cut by 0 bases, the J end by 5 bases, with 11 bases between. The CDR3 runs to 14 residues. Germline CDR1 is SGHKS and CDR2 is YYEKEE (reference sequence). CDR3 in amino acids: CASSLVPGRETQYF. The CDR3 nucleotides are TGTGCCAGCAGCTTGGTTCCGGGAAGGGAGACCCAGTACTTC.